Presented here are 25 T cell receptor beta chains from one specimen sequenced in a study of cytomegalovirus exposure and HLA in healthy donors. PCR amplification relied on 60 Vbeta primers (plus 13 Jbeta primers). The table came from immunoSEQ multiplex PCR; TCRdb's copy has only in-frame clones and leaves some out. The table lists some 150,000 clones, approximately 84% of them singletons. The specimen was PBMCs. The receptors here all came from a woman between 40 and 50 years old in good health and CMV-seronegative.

The CDR3 reads CAISESTGGDQPQHF. CDR3 nucleotide sequence: TGTGCCATCAGTGAGTCGACAGGGGGAGATCAGCCCCAGCATTTT. This chain joins TRBV10-3 and TRBJ1-5; 9 positions agree with TRBD1. V lost 0 bases and J lost 5; bases outside the gene matches: 2. This CDR3 is 15 amino acids long. CDR1 and CDR2 (germline): ENHRY, SYGVKD.

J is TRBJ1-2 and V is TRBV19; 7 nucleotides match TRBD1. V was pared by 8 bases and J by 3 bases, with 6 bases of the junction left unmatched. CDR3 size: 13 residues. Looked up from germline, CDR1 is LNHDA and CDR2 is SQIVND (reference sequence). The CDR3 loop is CASARDRDYGYTF. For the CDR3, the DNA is TGTGCCAGTGCCCGGGACAGAGACTATGGCTACACCTTC.

In DNA form, the CDR3 reads TGTGCCAGCAGCTTGAAGGGGCCGGTGAACACTGAAGCTTTCTTT. Protein product: CASSLKGPVNTEAFF. The chain uses TRBV5-4 and TRBJ1-1, with a weak D call TRBD1 (5 bases). Deletions cut 1 base from V and 0 bases from J, with 10 bases between. This CDR3 comprises 15 residues. Germline values: CDR1 SGHNT, CDR2 YYREEE (reference sequence).

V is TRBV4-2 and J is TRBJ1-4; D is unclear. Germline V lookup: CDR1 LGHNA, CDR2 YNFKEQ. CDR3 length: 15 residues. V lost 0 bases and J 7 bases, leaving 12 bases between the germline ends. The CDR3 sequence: CASSQDDGGSEKLFF. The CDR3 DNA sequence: TGTGCCAGCAGCCAAGATGACGGAGGAAGTGAAAAACTGTTTTTT.

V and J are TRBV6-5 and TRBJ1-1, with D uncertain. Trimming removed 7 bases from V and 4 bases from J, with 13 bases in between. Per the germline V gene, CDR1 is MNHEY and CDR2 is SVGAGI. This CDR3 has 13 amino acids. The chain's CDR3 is CASIHGVGTEAFF. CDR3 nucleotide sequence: TGTGCCAGCATCCACGGGGTCGGCACTGAAGCTTTCTTT.

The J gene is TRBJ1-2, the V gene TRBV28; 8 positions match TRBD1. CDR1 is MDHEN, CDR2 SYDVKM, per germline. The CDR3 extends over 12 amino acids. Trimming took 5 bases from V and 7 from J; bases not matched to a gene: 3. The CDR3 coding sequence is TGTGCCAGCAGTGAACAGGGGGTTGGCTACACCTTC. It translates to CASSEQGVGYTF.

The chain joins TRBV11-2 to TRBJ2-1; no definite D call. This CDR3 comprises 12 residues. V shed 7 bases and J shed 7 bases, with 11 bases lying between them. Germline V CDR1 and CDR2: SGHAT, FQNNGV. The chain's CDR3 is CASTLGFNEQFF. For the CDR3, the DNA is TGTGCCAGCACCCTCGGGTTTAATGAGCAGTTCTTC.

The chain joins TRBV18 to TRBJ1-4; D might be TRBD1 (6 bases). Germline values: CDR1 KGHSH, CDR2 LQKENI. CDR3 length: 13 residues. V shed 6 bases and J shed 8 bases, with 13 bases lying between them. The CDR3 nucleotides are TGTGCCAGCTCCCCGAGACAGGACGAAAAACTGTTTTTT. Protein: CASSPRQDEKLFF.

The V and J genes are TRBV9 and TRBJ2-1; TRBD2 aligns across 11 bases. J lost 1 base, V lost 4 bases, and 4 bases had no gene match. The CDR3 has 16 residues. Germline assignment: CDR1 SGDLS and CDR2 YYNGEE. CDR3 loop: CASSKLAGVSYNEQFF. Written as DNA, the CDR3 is TGTGCCAGCAGCAAACTAGCGGGAGTTTCCTACAATGAGCAGTTCTTC.

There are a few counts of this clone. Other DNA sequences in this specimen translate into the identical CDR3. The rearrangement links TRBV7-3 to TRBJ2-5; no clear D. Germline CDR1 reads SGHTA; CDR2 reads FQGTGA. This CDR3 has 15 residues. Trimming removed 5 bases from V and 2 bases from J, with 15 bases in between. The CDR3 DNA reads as TGTGCCAGCAGCCCCTCGGTCGACACACAAGAGACCCAGTACTTC. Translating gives CASSPSVDTQETQYF.

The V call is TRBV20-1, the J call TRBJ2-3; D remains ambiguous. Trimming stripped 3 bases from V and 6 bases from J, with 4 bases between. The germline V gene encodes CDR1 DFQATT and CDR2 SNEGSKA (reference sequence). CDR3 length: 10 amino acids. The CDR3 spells CSASEDTQYF. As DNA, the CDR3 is TGCAGTGCTAGTGAGGATACGCAGTATTTT.

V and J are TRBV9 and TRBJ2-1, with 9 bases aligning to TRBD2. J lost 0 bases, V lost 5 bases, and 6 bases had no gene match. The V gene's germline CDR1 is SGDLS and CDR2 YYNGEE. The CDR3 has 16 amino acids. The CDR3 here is CASSESGRSSYNEQFF. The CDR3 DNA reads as TGTGCCAGCAGTGAAAGCGGGAGGTCCTCCTACAATGAGCAGTTCTTC.

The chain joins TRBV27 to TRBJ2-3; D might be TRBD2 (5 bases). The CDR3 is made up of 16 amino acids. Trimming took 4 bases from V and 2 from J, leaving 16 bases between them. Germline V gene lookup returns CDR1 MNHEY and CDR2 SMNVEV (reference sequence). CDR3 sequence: CASSSSRERATDTQYF. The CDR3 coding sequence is TGTGCCAGCAGTTCTTCACGCGAGAGGGCCACAGATACGCAGTATTTT.

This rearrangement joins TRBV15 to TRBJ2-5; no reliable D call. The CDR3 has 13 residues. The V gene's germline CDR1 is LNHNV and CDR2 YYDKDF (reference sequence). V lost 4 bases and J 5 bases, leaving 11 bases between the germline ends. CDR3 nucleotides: TGTGCCACCAGCATCGGGTTGCAGGAGACCCAGTACTTC. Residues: CATSIGLQETQYF.

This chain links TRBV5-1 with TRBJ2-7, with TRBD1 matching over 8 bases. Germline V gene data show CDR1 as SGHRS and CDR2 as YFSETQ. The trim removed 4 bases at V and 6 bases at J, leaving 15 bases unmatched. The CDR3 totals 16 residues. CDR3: CASSVGQALLNCEQYF. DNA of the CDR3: TGCGCCAGCAGCGTGGGACAGGCCCTCTTAAACTGCGAGCAGTACTTC.

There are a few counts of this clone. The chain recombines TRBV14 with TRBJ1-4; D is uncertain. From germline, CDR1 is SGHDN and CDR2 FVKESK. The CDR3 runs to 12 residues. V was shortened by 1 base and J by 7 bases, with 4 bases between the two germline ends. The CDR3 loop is CASSQVSEKLFF. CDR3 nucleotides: TGTGCCAGCAGCCAAGTATCTGAAAAACTGTTTTTT.

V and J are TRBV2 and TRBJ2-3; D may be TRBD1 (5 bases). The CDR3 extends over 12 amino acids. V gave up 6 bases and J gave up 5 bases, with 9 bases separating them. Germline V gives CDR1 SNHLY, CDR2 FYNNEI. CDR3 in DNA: TGTGCCAGCAGCATGCAGGGAGATACGCAGTATTTT. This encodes CASSMQGDTQYF.

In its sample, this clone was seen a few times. The CDR3 loop reads CASSEVVQGEAFF. For the CDR3, the DNA is TGTGCCAGCAGTGAAGTTGTACAGGGGGAAGCTTTCTTT. The J gene is TRBJ1-1, the V gene TRBV6-1; TRBD1 matches 7 bases. After removal of 1 base from V and 8 bases from J, the junction contained 4 bases not matched to a gene. Germline loops: CDR1 MNHNS, CDR2 SASEGT. The CDR3 consists of 13 residues.

DNA of the CDR3: TGTGCCAGCAGCTACCCAGACAGGATTCCAGATACGCAGTATTTT. This codes for CASSYPDRIPDTQYF. The V and J genes are TRBV5-6 and TRBJ2-3; D perhaps matches TRBD1 (6 bases). The CDR3 loop spans 15 amino acids. CDR1 and CDR2 from the germline V gene are SGHDT and YYEEEE. V shed 3 bases and J shed 4 bases, with 15 bases lying between them.

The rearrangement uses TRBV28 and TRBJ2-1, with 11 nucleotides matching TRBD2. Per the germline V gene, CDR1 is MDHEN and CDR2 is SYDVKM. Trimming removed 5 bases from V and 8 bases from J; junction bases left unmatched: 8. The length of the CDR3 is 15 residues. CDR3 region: CASSILSGRAYEQFF. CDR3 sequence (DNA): TGTGCCAGCAGTATCCTTAGCGGGAGGGCCTATGAGCAGTTCTTC.

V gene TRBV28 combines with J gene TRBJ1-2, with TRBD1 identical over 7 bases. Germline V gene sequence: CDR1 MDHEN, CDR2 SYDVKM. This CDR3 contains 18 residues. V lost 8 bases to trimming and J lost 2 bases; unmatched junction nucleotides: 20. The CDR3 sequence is CASCPTLKGALPNYGYTF. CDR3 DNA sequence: TGTGCCAGCTGTCCGACACTAAAGGGGGCACTTCCCAACTATGGCTACACCTTC.

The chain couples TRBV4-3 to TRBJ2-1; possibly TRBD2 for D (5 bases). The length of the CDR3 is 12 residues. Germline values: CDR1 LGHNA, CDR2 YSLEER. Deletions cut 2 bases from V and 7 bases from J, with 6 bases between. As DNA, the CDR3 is TGCGCCAGCAGCCAAACTAGAAATGAGCAGTTCTTC. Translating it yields CASSQTRNEQFF.

The CDR3 bases are TGTGCCAGCAGTTACACGTGGACTGCCAGCCAGCCCCAGCATTTT. Residues: CASSYTWTASQPQHF. The V gene is TRBV6-5, the J gene TRBJ1-5; D gene uncertain. The CDR3 sequence is 15 residues long. Germline CDR1 reads MNHEY; CDR2 reads SVGAGI. Trimming pared 2 bases from V and 7 bases from J, leaving 15 bases between.

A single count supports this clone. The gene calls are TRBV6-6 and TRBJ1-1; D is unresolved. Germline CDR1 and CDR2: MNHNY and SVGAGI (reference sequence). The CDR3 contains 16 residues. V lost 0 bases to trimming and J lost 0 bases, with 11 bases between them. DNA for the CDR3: TGTGCCAGCAGTTACTCGAACCCCAGAATGAACACTGAAGCTTTCTTT. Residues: CASSYSNPRMNTEAFF.

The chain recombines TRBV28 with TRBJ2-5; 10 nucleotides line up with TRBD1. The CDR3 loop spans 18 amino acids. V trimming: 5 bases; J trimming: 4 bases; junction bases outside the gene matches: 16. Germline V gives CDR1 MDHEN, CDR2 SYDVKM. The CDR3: CASSTGTGVAQRVETQYF. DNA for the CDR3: TGTGCCAGCAGTACCGGGACAGGGGTCGCCCAAAGGGTAGAGACCCAGTACTTC. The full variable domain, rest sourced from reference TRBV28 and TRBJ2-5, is DVKVTQSSRYLVKRTGEKVFLECVQDMDHENMFWYRQDPGLGLRLIYFSYDVKMKEKGDIPEGYSVSREKKERFSLILESASTNQTSMYLCASSTGTGVAQRVETQYFGPGTRLLVL.